This T cell receptor beta chain was identified in a study of blood T cell repertoires in COVID-19. The data were produced by immunoSEQ multiplex PCR, yet TCRdb's version contains in-frame clones alone and is incomplete. Altogether around 310,000 clones are present, around nine tenths being singletons, with the ten largest covering roughly a tenth. J gave up 0 bases and V 1 base, and 7 bases lay outside the gene matches. The CDR3 has 18 amino acids. Germline V lookup: CDR1 LGHNA, CDR2 YNFKEQ. The chain links TRBV4-2 to TRBJ2-2, with 8 bases lining up with TRBD2. Sequenced: PBMCs or T cells enriched from blood (not recorded which). The sequence derives from a woman under 40 who had recovered from COVID-19. CDR3 sequence reads: CASSQALAVNSNTGELFF. CDR3 DNA sequence: TGTGCCAGCAGCCAAGCACTAGCGGTTAATTCGAACACCGGGGAGCTGTTTTTT.